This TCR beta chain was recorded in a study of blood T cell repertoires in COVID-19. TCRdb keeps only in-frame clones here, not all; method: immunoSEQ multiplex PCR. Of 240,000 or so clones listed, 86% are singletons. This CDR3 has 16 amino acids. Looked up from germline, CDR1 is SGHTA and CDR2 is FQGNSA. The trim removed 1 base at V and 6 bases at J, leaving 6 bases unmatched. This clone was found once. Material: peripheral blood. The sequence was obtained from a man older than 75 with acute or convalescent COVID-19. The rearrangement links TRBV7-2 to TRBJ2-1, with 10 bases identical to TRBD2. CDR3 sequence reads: CASSLVGAGGANEQFF. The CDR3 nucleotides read TGTGCCAGCAGCTTAGTGGGAGCGGGGGGGGCCAATGAGCAGTTCTTC. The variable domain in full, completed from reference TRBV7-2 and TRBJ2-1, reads GAGVSQSPSNKVTEKGKDVELRCDPISGHTALYWYRQSLGQGLEFLIYFQGNSAPDKSGLPSDRFSAERTGGSVSTLTIQRTQQEDSAVYLCASSLVGAGGANEQFFGPGTRLTVL.